This T cell receptor beta chain originates from a study of shared clonotypes between healthy human individuals. Study-level findings and limits: It was anticipated that sequencing depth would influence how many clonotypes donors shared.

Germline lookup yields CDR1 MDHEN and CDR2 SYDVKM. This CDR3 comprises 14 residues. With 7 bases removed from V and 8 bases from J, the gap between germline ends came to 17 bases. Some clones are missing from TCRdb's copy, which holds only in-frame ones; the method was immunoSEQ multiplex PCR. This table has hundreds of thousands of clones, more than 70% appearing once. For this clone: Its target is unknown.

The sequencing sample was made of PBMCs. The receptor was derived from a woman aged 40 to 50 in good health. Some clones in this sample may be carry-over from other donors' samples. This rearrangement joins TRBV28 to TRBJ1-4; D unresolved. CDR3 residues: CASTTVAGIEKLFF. For the CDR3, the DNA is TGTGCCAGCACCACCGTGGCGGGGATAGAAAAACTGTTTTTT.